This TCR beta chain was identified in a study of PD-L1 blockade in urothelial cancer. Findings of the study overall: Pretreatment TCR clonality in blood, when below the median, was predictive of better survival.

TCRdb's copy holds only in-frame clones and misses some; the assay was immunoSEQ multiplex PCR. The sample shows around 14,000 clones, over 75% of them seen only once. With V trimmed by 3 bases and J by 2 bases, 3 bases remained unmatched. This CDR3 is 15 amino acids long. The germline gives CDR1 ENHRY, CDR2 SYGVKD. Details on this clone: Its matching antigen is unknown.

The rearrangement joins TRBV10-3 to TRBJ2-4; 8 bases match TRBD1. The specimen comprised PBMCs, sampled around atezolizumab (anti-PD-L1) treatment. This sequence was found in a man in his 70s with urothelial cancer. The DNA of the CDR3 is TGTGCCATCAGTGAAACAGGGGGGTCCAAAAACATTCAGTACTTC. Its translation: CAISETGGSKNIQYF.